A selection of T cell receptor beta chains follows, all from one sample in a study. TCRdb redid the calling of the 5' RACE reads with MiXCR, one entry per CDR3 protein. The profile shows approximately 60,000 distinct CDR3 sequences, around 20% of them singletons. Sequencing was done on a sample of tumor-infiltrating Tregs sorted from the breast tumor. These receptors all come from a female donor with breast cancer. CDR3s include the opening cysteine and the closing phenylalanine or tryptophan. D genes are given only for firm matches. Only part of the rows carry a size: once, few, many, or a class if the clone is expanded.

>TRBD1|TRBV7-2|TRBJ1-1|.
CASSYLQGRSTEAFF
TGTGCCAGCAGCTATCTACAGGGGCGAAGTACTGAAGCTTTCTTT
>.|TRBV7-2|TRBJ1-5|.
CASSPSRNQPQHF
TGTGCCAGCAGCCCCTCCCGAAATCAGCCCCAGCATTTT
>TRBD2|TRBV15|TRBJ2-2|.
CATSSYAGGTGELFF
TGTGCCACCAGCAGTTACGCGGGGGGAACCGGGGAGCTGTTTTTT
>TRBD1|TRBV3-1|TRBJ2-6|.
CASSQVDGTGGPLSGANVQTF
TGTGCCAGCAGCCAAGTTGACGGGACAGGGGGCCCCCTCTCTGGGGCCAACGTCCAGACTTTC
>.|TRBV7-6|TRBJ2-5|few
CASSLGPGKETQYF
TGTGCCAGCAGCTTAGGTCCAGGGAAAGAGACCCAGTACTTC
>.|TRBV20-1|TRBJ2-3|few
CSARVDTQYF
TGCAGTGCTAGGGTTGATACGCAGTATTTT
>.|TRBV5-5|TRBJ2-7|.
CASSLPGRLHYEQYF
TGTGCCAGCAGCTTACCGGGGCGTCTTCACTACGAGCAGTACTTC
>.|TRBV11-2|TRBJ2-2|few
CASSLNWNTGELFF
TGTGCCAGCAGCTTAAACTGGAACACCGGGGAGCTGTTTTTT
>TRBD1|TRBV5-5|TRBJ1-4|.
CASSSTRTGLNEKLFF
TGTGCCAGCAGCTCCACCCGGACAGGCCTTAATGAAAAACTGTTTTTT
>.|TRBV28|TRBJ1-2|medium-sized
CASSFSLNYGYTF
TGTGCCAGCAGTTTTTCCCTCAACTATGGCTACACCTTC
>TRBD2|TRBV5-1|TRBJ2-1|medium-sized
CASSLESGSRYNEQFF
TGCGCCAGCAGCTTGGAGAGCGGGAGTAGGTACAATGAGCAGTTCTTC
>TRBD2|TRBV7-2|TRBJ2-4|once
CASSLGGLAEINIQYF
TGTGCCAGCAGCTTGGGGGGACTAGCGGAGATAAACATTCAGTACTTC
>.|TRBV20-1|TRBJ2-1|few
CSARDRAGKIRSYNEQFF
TGCAGTGCTAGAGATCGCGCGGGTAAGATCCGCTCCTACAATGAGCAGTTCTTC
>.|TRBV28|TRBJ2-5|few
CASSIRDVGSETQYF
TGTGCCAGCAGCATCCGGGATGTTGGAAGTGAGACCCAGTACTTC
>TRBD2|TRBV29-1|TRBJ2-1|few
CSASLLAGGYNEQFF
TGCAGCGCCAGTTTACTAGCGGGGGGTTACAATGAGCAGTTCTTC
>.|TRBV20-1|TRBJ2-1|once
CGARVQVGEQFF
TGCGGTGCTAGAGTGCAGGTCGGTGAGCAGTTCTTC
>.|TRBV18|TRBJ1-2|few
CASSPTIGNYGYTF
TGTGCCAGCTCACCTACCATAGGTAACTATGGCTACACCTTC
>.|TRBV7-9|TRBJ2-1|few
CASSLDRVQFF
TGTGCCAGCAGCTTAGACCGTGTGCAGTTCTTC
>.|TRBV18|TRBJ1-1|few
CASSPREILSEAFF
TGTGCCAGCTCACCCCGGGAAATTCTCTCTGAAGCTTTCTTT
>TRBD1|TRBV5-1|TRBJ2-2|.
CASSHRTGSTGELFF
TGCGCCAGCAGCCATCGGACAGGGAGCACCGGGGAGCTGTTTTTT
>TRBD1|TRBV27|TRBJ1-2|.
CASRRDRGSYGYTF
TGTGCCAGCAGACGCGACAGGGGTAGCTATGGCTACACCTTC
>TRBD2|TRBV7-3|TRBJ2-1|.
CASSLPSGNYNEQFF
TGTGCCAGCAGCTTACCTAGCGGGAACTACAATGAGCAGTTCTTC
>.|TRBV7-2|TRBJ2-3|few
CASSFSLAPSTDTQYF
TGTGCCAGCAGCTTTAGCCTAGCGCCCAGCACAGATACGCAGTATTTT
>.|TRBV5-1|TRBJ1-1|.
CASSFDGGTEAFF
TGCGCCAGCAGCTTTGATGGGGGTACTGAAGCTTTCTTT
>.|TRBV5-1|TRBJ1-2|.
CASSLDQGGNGYTF
TGCGCCAGCAGCTTGGATCAGGGAGGGAATGGCTACACCTTC
>.|TRBV12-3/TRBV12-4|TRBJ1-2|.
CASSSPDGSYGYTF
TGCGCCAGCAGCTCCCCAGACGGAAGCTATGGCTACACCTTC
>.|TRBV12-3/TRBV12-4|TRBJ1-1|.
CASSRGVGDTEAFF
TGTGCCAGCTCGAGGGGGGTAGGAGACACTGAAGCTTTCTTT
>TRBD2|TRBV20-1|TRBJ2-1|.
CSARDRTSGSSEQFF
TGCAGTGCTAGAGATCGGACTAGCGGGAGCAGTGAGCAGTTCTTC
>.|TRBV6-6|TRBJ1-5|many
CASSYVGGSDQPQHF
TGTGCCAGCAGTTACGTGGGAGGGAGCGATCAGCCCCAGCATTTT
>TRBD1|TRBV4-2|TRBJ1-2|many
CASSQDNRGNYGYTF
TGTGCCAGCAGCCAAGATAACAGGGGTAACTATGGCTACACCTTC